The rows below give T cell receptor beta chains drawn from one sample of a study of blood T cell repertoires in COVID-19. Sequencing was performed with immunoSEQ multiplex PCR; in TCRdb, only in-frame clones are kept and a portion is missing. This table holds about 170,000 clones, approximately 90% found once. Sequencing was done on a sample of peripheral blood. Receptor source: a young man with active or convalescent COVID-19. Each CDR3 is given with its conserved first and last residue. A D gene is named only where the DNA matches it firmly. Clone size is shown for a subset of rows, as once, few, many or a class of expanded clone.

j_gene,d_gene,abundance,v_gene,CDR3nt,CDR3aa
TRBJ2-2,TRBD1,NA,TRBV14,TGTGCCAGCAGCCTTAGACAGGGCACCGGGGAGCTGTTTTTT,CASSLRQGTGELFF
TRBJ2-1,NA,NA,TRBV19,TGTGCCAGTAGTATATATACTAGCCGCCCCGACGAGCAGTTCTTC,CASSIYTSRPDEQFF
TRBJ2-5,TRBD1,few,TRBV5-4,TGTGCCAGCAGCCCGGGACAGGGCCAAGAGACCCAGTACTTC,CASSPGQGQETQYF
TRBJ1-1,TRBD1,NA,TRBV3-1/TRBV3-2,TGTGCCAGCAGCCCGACAGGGGGAAAGGCTTTCTTT,CASSPTGGKAFF
TRBJ1-4,NA,once,TRBV27,TGTGCCAGCAAGACAGGATACCGTGCAACTAATGAAAAACTGTTTTTT,CASKTGYRATNEKLFF
TRBJ1-1,NA,once,TRBV11-2,TGTGCCAGCAGCTTAGGTGTGAGCACTGAAGCTTTCTTT,CASSLGVSTEAFF
TRBJ1-1,NA,NA,TRBV29-1,TGCAGCGGTGGACAGTTAAACACTGAAGCTTTCTTT,CSGGQLNTEAFF
TRBJ2-5,NA,NA,TRBV28,TGTGCCACCCGTGGGGAGCAACTCCAAGAGACCCAGTACTTC,CATRGEQLQETQYF
TRBJ2-1,TRBD1,NA,TRBV2,TGTGCCAGCAGGGGACAGGGGTATGAGCAGTTCTTC,CASRGQGYEQFF
TRBJ2-7,NA,once,TRBV3-1/TRBV3-2,TGTGCCAGCAGCCGGTTTGAGGTGTTCTACGAGCAGTACTTC,CASSRFEVFYEQYF
TRBJ1-2,NA,NA,TRBV15,TGTGCCACCAGCAGACAGGGCACGGTAGTCACCTATGGCTACACCTTC,CATSRQGTVVTYGYTF
TRBJ1-4,TRBD1,NA,TRBV29-1,TGCAGCGCCGACCCCATGGGACAGGGCGGTGAAAAACTGTTTTTT,CSADPMGQGGEKLFF
TRBJ1-2,NA,NA,TRBV12-3/TRBV12-4,TGTGCCAGCAGCTACAGGGAAAGCTATGGCTACACCTTC,CASSYRESYGYTF
TRBJ1-3,TRBD1,NA,TRBV5-1,TGCGCCAGCAGCTACAAGATGACAGGGGAGAGCTCTGGAAACACCATATATTTT,CASSYKMTGESSGNTIYF
TRBJ1-2,TRBD1,few,TRBV6-5,TGTGCCAGCAGGGCTACTGACAGGGTCGGCTATGGCTACACCTTC,CASRATDRVGYGYTF
TRBJ1-6,TRBD1,NA,TRBV5-1,TGCGCCAGCAGCTTGGCCGGAGACAGGGGTTATTCACCCCTCCACTTT,CASSLAGDRGYSPLHF
TRBJ2-1,TRBD2,NA,TRBV5-4,TGTGCCAGCCCCGGTGGGCTAGCGGATGAGCAGTTCTTC,CASPGGLADEQFF
TRBJ1-2,TRBD1,NA,TRBV27,TGTGCCAGCATATCGGCACAGGGGGGCTATGGCTACACCTTC,CASISAQGGYGYTF
TRBJ2-1,NA,NA,TRBV2,TGTGCGCATCGGGGGGCCGACTACTTCGATGAGCAGTTCTTC,CAHRGADYFDEQFF
TRBJ1-5,TRBD1,NA,TRBV6-2/TRBV6-3,TGTGCCAGCAGTTACTCGTCAGGGGGGCGGCAGCCCCAGCATTTT,CASSYSSGGRQPQHF
TRBJ2-7,NA,NA,TRBV5-1,TGCGCCAGCAGCTTTGTAGGGGACGAGCAGTACTTC,CASSFVGDEQYF
TRBJ2-3,NA,NA,TRBV18,TGTGCCAGCTCACCGGACGGGGAAAGCACAGATACGCAGTATTTT,CASSPDGESTDTQYF
TRBJ2-1,TRBD2,NA,TRBV9,TGTGCCAGCAGCGCCCGTGCCCGGGGGGGCCTTGAGCAGTTCTTC,CASSARARGGLEQFF
TRBJ1-1,NA,NA,TRBV10-3,TGTGCCATCAGTGAGCAGTACGAAGCTTTCTTT,CAISEQYEAFF
TRBJ1-1,TRBD1,NA,TRBV4-3,TGCGCCAGCAGCCAAGACGGACAGGGGGTTGAAGCTTTCTTT,CASSQDGQGVEAFF
TRBJ2-1,NA,NA,TRBV4-2,TGTGCCAGCAGCCCCCTAACGACCGGGACTCCGAACAATGAGCAGTTCTTC,CASSPLTTGTPNNEQFF
TRBJ1-6,NA,NA,TRBV27,TGTGCCAGCAGTTTATCTGGAGGGAAAGGGACACCCCTCCACTTT,CASSLSGGKGTPLHF
TRBJ2-5,TRBD1,NA,TRBV4-1,TGCGCCAGCAGCCAGTCGGGACAGCCAGAGACCCAGTACTTC,CASSQSGQPETQYF
TRBJ2-2,TRBD2,once,TRBV10-3,TGTGCCATCAGTAAGATAACCGGGACTAGCGGGGCCTTCACCGGGGAGCTGTTTTTT,CAISKITGTSGAFTGELFF
TRBJ2-1,NA,NA,TRBV9,TGTGCCAGCAGCAAGACTAGTCCCCACAATGAGCAGTTCTTC,CASSKTSPHNEQFF
TRBJ2-1,NA,NA,TRBV19,TGTGCCAGTAGTATAGACACAGGGTTCAATGAGCAGTTCTTC,CASSIDTGFNEQFF
TRBJ1-1,TRBD1,NA,TRBV19,TGTGCCAGTAGGCCGGGACAGGGAGACACTGAAGCTTTCTTT,CASRPGQGDTEAFF
TRBJ1-1,NA,NA,TRBV6-5,TGTGCCAGCAGTTACTATAGGACAATGAACACTGAAGCTTTCTTT,CASSYYRTMNTEAFF
TRBJ1-2,TRBD1,NA,TRBV28,TGTGCCAGCAGTTTATCCTCAGGACAGGGGGCGAGGTATGGCTACACCTTC,CASSLSSGQGARYGYTF
TRBJ1-6,NA,NA,TRBV5-1,TGCGCCAGCAGCTTGGATCCAGGGTATAATTCACCCCTCCACTTT,CASSLDPGYNSPLHF
TRBJ2-1,NA,NA,TRBV18,TGTGCCAGCTCGACCAAGCAGGGAAAAAACTACAATGAGCAGTTCTTC,CASSTKQGKNYNEQFF
TRBJ2-7,NA,NA,TRBV7-9,TGTGCCAGCAGCGCCCGCCCCGGGGGATCTGCCTCCTACGAGCAGTACTTC,CASSARPGGSASYEQYF
TRBJ2-1,TRBD1,NA,TRBV27,TGTGCCAGCAGTTTAGACACGTCGGGACAGGGTCTCAATGAGCAGTTCTTC,CASSLDTSGQGLNEQFF
TRBJ1-1,NA,once,TRBV3-1/TRBV3-2,TGTGCCAGCAGCCACAGGGTGTTGAACACTGAAGCTTTCTTT,CASSHRVLNTEAFF
TRBJ2-5,TRBD2,NA,TRBV28,TGTGCCAGCAGTTTAATTTGGGGAGGGCAAGAGACCCAGTACTTC,CASSLIWGGQETQYF
TRBJ1-1,NA,few,TRBV14,TGTGCCAGCAGCCTCCAAGCGGACACTGAAGCTTTCTTT,CASSLQADTEAFF
TRBJ1-2,TRBD1,NA,TRBV7-2,TGTGCCAGCAGCTTAGGGGCAGGGGGGACGATTGGCTACACCTTC,CASSLGAGGTIGYTF
TRBJ2-1,NA,NA,TRBV2,TGTGCCTTCAAGGCAGGGATGAATGAGCAGTTCTTC,CAFKAGMNEQFF
TRBJ2-1,TRBD2,NA,TRBV28,TGTGCCAGCAGGACTAGCGGGGGGGCTAATGAGCAGTTCTTC,CASRTSGGANEQFF
TRBJ2-7,TRBD2,NA,TRBV3-1/TRBV3-2,TGTGCCAGCAGCGCCGGGGGGACTGACTCCTACGAGCAGTACTTC,CASSAGGTDSYEQYF
TRBJ1-2,NA,few,TRBV27,TGTGCCAGCAGCAATACAGGATTATCAGGCTACACCTTC,CASSNTGLSGYTF
TRBJ1-1,NA,NA,TRBV19,TGTGCTCAGACAATGAACACTGAAGCTTTCTTT,CAQTMNTEAFF
TRBJ1-2,NA,once,TRBV14,TGTGCCAGCAGCCAAGATCTGGGGGGGAACTATGGCTACACCTTC,CASSQDLGGNYGYTF
TRBJ2-2,TRBD1,NA,TRBV2,TGTGCCAGCAGTACCCAGGGGGCGCGAAACACCGGGGAGCTGTTTTTT,CASSTQGARNTGELFF